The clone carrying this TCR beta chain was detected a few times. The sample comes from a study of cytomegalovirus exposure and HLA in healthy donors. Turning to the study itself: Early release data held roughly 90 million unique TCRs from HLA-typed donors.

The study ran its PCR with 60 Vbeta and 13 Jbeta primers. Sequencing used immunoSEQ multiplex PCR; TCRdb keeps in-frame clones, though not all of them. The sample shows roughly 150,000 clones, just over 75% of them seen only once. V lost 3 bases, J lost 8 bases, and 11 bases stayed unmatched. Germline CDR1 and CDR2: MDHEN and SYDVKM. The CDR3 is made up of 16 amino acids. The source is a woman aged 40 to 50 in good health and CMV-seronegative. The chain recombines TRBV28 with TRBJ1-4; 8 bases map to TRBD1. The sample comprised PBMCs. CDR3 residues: CASSLAGAGGQEKLFF. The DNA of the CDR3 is TGTGCCAGCAGTTTGGCCGGGGCAGGGGGCCAAGAAAAACTGTTTTTT.